Here is one TCR beta chain with its context. Its antigen remains undetermined. Nothing much larger sits one base from this clone, and base qualities are not available. This entry comes from a study of Ad26.COV2.S vaccination and SARS-CoV-2 variants (dated by TCRdb to the early 2020s). As for the study more broadly: Vaccine-arm donors were drawn from COV1001, a multicentre, randomized, double-blind, placebo-controlled phase I-IIa trial of Ad26.COV2.S in healthy adults. Ad26.COV2.S was administered intramuscularly at 5 x 10^10 or 1 x 10^11 viral particles, either as a single shot or as two shots given 56 days apart. The specificity and breadth of SARS-CoV-2-reactive T cell receptors after Ad26.COV2.S vaccination were assessed by TCRbeta repertoire sequencing. A total of approximately 32 samples were included in the TCR-sequenced set, comprising approximately 20 Ad26.COV2.S vaccine recipients, 5 placebo recipients and 8 SARS-CoV-2 convalescent individuals. Trial participants were randomized into five groups of five: low-dose or high-dose Ad26.COV2.S given once or twice, or placebo on both occasions. Throughout the experiments and outcome assessment, investigators stayed blinded to trial group allocation. Paper-wide results and their limitations: Spike-specific TCR breadth was higher in Ad26.COV2.S recipients than in placebo recipients (P = 0.0014). It was noted by the authors that total T cell responses may have been underestimated by the TCR breadth and depth analyses. Vaccine and placebo recipients had comparable non-spike TCR breadth, which fits with the vaccine containing only spike. After vaccination, spike-specific CD8+ and CD4+ T cell responses were reported to show substantial breadth. Comparing responses between vaccine doses or regimens was not something the study was powered to do.

Taken with the paper, the label for treatment or condition translates to: some 19 received Ad26.COV2.S at low or high dose, single or two shots; 5 received placebo; per-sample allocation not given. For vaccine and placebo recipients, the sequenced repertoires came from samples collected on day 63 after the first injection. Between 29 July and 7 August 2020, Cohort 1b enrolled about two dozen adults aged 18-55 years at one site in Boston, USA. Ad26.COV2.S was a replication-incompetent adenovirus type 26 vector that expressed a prefusion-stabilized SARS-CoV-2 spike protein derived from the original Wuhan strain. The immunoSEQ Assay was used to sequence TCRbeta CDR3 regions. After extraction, genomic DNA underwent amplification by bias-controlled multiplex PCR, followed by high-throughput sequencing. The authors' analysis ran thus. To quantify the absolute abundance of each unique TCRbeta CDR3 region, sequences were collapsed and filtered. T cell fraction was estimated by normalizing TCRbeta template counts to usable DNA, with usable DNA measured through amplification of reference genes found in all nucleated cells. Repertoire TCRs were annotated as SARS-CoV-2-specific by exact matching of V gene, CDR3 amino acid sequence and J gene to a known reactive TCR set. The reference SARS-CoV-2 TCR set was obtained from MIRA and was filtered for enrichment in COVID-19-positive ImmuneCODE repertoires, whereby public or cross-reactive TCRs were removed. Using the MIRA antigens, annotated TCRs were further analysed by specific ORF or by position within an ORF. Depth was the summed frequency of annotated unique rearrangements, while breadth was defined as annotated unique rearrangements over total unique productive rearrangements. Two-sided Wilcoxon rank-sum tests were applied when comparing TCR breadth between groups. TCRdb re-hosts the immuneACCESS table, in-frame sequences only. Its copies lack some clones; in the studies checked, an unresolved V gene accounts for under half of them, and the cause for the rest is not known. The DNA was the basis for D and trimming; V, J and clone size are from that table. The sample records about 480,000 clones, 70% to 90% of which are singletons. Around 13% of the sample is in the top ten clones.

The junction shows trimming of 2 bases on V and 6 bases on J, plus 13 bases between the germline ends. Inclusive of the bounding cysteine and phenylalanine, the CDR3 is 14 residues long. The sequence is cut down to CDR3 DNA, 42 bases in frame from base 1. The germline V gene (reference sequence) sets CDR1 to MNHEY and CDR2 to SMNVEV. The chain was built from TRBV27 and TRBJ1-2; the D segment could be TRBD1, given 5 matching bases. The source material was peripheral blood, sampled in a trial of Ad26.COV2.S vaccine versus placebo. The TCR was taken from a person aged 18-60 years who received the Ad26.COV2.S COVID-19 vaccine or a placebo. Here is the DNA: TGTGCCAGCAGTTTAAGGGGCCAGGGAAATGGCTACACCTTC. This sequence encodes CASSLRGQGNGYTF.